This T cell receptor (beta chain) was observed in a study of blood T cell repertoires in COVID-19. Study context: T cells, B-cell-depleted T cells, or PBMCs provided the cDNA or gDNA that served as material.

This CDR3 region has 14 residues. Measured with immunoSEQ multiplex PCR; TCRdb has only the in-frame clones, and not every one. This sample has about 68,000 clones, with 65% to 90% found just once. The TCR comes from a woman aged 55-70 years with acute or convalescent COVID-19. Sequenced: peripheral blood. The chain uses TRBV21-1 and TRBJ1-1; no check of the table's D call, TRBD1, against the DNA was made. TRBV21-1 is termed a pseudogene. The CDR3 sequence: CASTLRGLNTEAFF. Here the CDR3 DNA reads TGTGCCAGCACCCTCAGGGGGCTGAACACTGAAGCTTTCTTT.